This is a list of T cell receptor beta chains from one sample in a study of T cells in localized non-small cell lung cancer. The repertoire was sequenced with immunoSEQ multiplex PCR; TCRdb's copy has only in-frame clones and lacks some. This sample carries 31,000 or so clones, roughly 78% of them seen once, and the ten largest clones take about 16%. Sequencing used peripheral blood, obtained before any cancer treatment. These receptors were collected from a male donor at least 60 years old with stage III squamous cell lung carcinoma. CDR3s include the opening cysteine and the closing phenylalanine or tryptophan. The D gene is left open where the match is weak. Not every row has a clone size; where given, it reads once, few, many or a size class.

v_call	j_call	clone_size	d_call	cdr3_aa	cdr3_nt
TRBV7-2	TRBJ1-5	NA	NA	CASSLLSQSNQPQHF	TGTGCCAGCAGCTTACTCTCACAGAGCAATCAGCCCCAGCATTTT
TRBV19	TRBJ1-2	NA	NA	CASSPGAEIYGYTF	TGTGCCAGTAGTCCTGGGGCAGAGATCTATGGCTACACCTTC
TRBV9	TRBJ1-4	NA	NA	CASSVEGGLYEKLFF	TGTGCCAGCAGCGTAGAGGGGGGTCTTTATGAAAAACTGTTTTTT
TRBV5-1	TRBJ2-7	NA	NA	CASSQGPPPSEQYF	TGCGCCAGCAGCCAGGGGCCCCCGCCCTCTGAGCAGTACTTC
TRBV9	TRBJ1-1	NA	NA	CASSVAANTEAFF	TGTGCCAGCAGCGTAGCGGCGAACACTGAAGCTTTCTTT
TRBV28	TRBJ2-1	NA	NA	CASIPLLLGGNEQFF	TGTGCCAGCATCCCGTTACTTTTAGGAGGCAATGAGCAGTTCTTC
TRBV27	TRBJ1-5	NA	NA	CASSTAPGQPQHF	TGTGCCAGCAGTACAGCCCCAGGACAGCCCCAGCATTTT
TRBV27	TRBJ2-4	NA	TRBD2	CASSWGGIQYF	TGTGCCAGCAGTTGGGGGGGCATTCAGTACTTC
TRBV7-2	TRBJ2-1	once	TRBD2	CASSLRSSGGNEQFF	TGTGCCAGCAGCTTAAGGTCTAGCGGGGGCAATGAGCAGTTCTTC
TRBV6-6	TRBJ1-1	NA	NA	CASSYSTGTREAFF	TGTGCCAGCAGTTACTCGACTGGGACGCGAGAAGCTTTCTTT
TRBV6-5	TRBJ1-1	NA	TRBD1	CASSSRKGALGAEAFF	TGTGCCAGCAGTTCCCGAAAGGGGGCGCTCGGGGCTGAAGCTTTCTTT
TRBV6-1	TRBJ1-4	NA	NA	CASSGGTLVGNEKLFF	TGTGCCAGCAGTGGCGGGACATTAGTTGGTAATGAAAAACTGTTTTTT
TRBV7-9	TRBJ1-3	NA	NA	CASSLEAGSHHF	TGTGCCAGCAGCTTAGAGGCAGGTTCCCACCATTTT
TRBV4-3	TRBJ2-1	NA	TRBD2	CASSHAVASGREQFF	TGCGCCAGCAGCCATGCCGTAGCTAGCGGACGTGAGCAGTTCTTC
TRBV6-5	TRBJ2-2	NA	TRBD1	CASRDRDRTGELFF	TGTGCCAGCCGGGACAGGGACCGCACCGGGGAGCTGTTTTTT
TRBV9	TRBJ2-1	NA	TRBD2	CASSPLGAGTYNEQFF	TGTGCCAGCAGCCCACTAGGAGCGGGGACCTACAATGAGCAGTTCTTC
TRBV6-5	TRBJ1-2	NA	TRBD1	CASSIDRDNGYTF	TGTGCCAGCAGTATAGACAGGGATAATGGCTACACCTTC
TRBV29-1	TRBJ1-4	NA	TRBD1	CSVKGQLGDNEKLFF	TGCAGCGTTAAGGGACAGTTAGGAGATAATGAAAAACTGTTTTTT
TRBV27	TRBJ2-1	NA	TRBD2	CASSKREGLYEQFF	TGTGCCAGCAGTAAGCGGGAGGGCCTCTATGAGCAGTTCTTC
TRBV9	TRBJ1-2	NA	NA	CASSPSREGVYGYTF	TGTGCCAGCAGCCCAAGTAGAGAGGGAGTCTATGGCTACACCTTC
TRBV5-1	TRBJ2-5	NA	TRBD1	CASSSGTGEETQYF	TGCGCCAGCAGCTCCGGGACAGGGGAAGAGACCCAGTACTTC
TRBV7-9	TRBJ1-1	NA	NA	CASSPRVKEPMNTEAFF	TGTGCCAGCAGCCCCCGGGTAAAGGAGCCGATGAACACTGAAGCTTTCTTT
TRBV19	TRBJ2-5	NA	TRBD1	CASSPGQSQETQYF	TGTGCCAGTAGCCCGGGACAGTCCCAAGAGACCCAGTACTTC
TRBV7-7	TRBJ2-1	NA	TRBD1	CASSLGTGNNEQFF	TGTGCTAGCAGCTTAGGGACAGGGAACAATGAGCAGTTCTTC
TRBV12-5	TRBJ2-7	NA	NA	CASGLVLVRHEQYF	TGTGCTAGTGGTTTGGTATTAGTGAGGCACGAGCAGTACTTC
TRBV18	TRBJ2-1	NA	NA	CASSPLGGTLNEQFF	TGTGCCAGCTCACCGCTAGGCGGGACCCTCAATGAGCAGTTCTTC
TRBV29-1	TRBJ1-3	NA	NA	CSVEESGNTIYF	TGCAGCGTTGAGGAGAGTGGAAACACCATATATTTT